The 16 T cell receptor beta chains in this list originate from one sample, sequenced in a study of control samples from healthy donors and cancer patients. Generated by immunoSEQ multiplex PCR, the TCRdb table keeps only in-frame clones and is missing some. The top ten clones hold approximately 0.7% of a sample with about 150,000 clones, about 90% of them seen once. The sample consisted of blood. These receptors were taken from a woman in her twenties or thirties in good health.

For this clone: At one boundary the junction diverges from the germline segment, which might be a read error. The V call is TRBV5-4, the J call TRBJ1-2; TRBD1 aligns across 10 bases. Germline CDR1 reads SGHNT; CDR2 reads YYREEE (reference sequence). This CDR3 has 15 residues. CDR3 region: CASSLDRGSGSGYTF. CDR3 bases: TGTGCCAGCAGTTTGGACAGGGGGAGCGGGAGTGGCTACACCTTC.

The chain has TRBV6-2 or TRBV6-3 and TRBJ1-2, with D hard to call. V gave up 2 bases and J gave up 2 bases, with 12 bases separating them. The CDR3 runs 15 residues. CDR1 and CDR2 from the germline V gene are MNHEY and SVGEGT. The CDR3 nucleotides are TGTGCCAGCAGTTACCGAAATCATGGAAACTATGGCTACACCTTC. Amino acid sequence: CASSYRNHGNYGYTF.

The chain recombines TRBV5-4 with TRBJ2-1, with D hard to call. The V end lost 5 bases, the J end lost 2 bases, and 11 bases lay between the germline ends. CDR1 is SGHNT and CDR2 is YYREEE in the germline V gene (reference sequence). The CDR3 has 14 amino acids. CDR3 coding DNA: TGTGCCAGCAGTCGCGATTGGGCCTACAATGAGCAGTTCTTC. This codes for CASSRDWAYNEQFF.

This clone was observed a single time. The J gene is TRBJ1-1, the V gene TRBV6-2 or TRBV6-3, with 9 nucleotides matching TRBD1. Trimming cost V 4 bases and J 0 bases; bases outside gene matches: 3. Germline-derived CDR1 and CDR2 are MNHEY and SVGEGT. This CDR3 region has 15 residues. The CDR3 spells CASSSHRGLNTEAFF. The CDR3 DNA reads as TGTGCCAGCAGTTCGCACAGGGGGCTGAACACTGAAGCTTTCTTT.

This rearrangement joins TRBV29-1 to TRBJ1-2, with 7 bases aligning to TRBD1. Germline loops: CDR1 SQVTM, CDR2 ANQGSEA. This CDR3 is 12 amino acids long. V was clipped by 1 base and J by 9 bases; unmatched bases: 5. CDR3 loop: CSVEGGTVRYTF. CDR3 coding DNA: TGCAGCGTTGAAGGAGGGACAGTGCGCTACACCTTC.

The CDR3 sequence: CASSVEQQSPYEQYF. In nucleotides, the CDR3 is TGTGCCAGTAGTGTCGAACAGCAGTCTCCCTACGAGCAGTACTTC. The chain carries TRBV19 and TRBJ2-7; D call uncertain. Trimming took 5 bases from V and 2 from J, leaving 16 bases between them. In germline, CDR1 is LNHDA, CDR2 SQIVND (reference sequence). This CDR3 has 15 residues.

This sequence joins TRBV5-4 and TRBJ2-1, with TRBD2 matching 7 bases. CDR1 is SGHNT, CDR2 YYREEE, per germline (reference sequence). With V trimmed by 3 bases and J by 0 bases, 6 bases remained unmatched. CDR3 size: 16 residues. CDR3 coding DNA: TGTGCCAGCAGCTCGCAGCGGGGTAGCTCCTACAATGAGCAGTTCTTC. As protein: CASSSQRGSSYNEQFF.

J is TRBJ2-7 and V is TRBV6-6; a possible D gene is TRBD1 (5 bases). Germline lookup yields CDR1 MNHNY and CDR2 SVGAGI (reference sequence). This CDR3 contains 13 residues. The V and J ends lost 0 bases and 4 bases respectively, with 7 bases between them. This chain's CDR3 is CASSYSRQYEQYF. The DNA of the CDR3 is TGTGCCAGCAGTTACTCGAGACAGTACGAGCAGTACTTC.

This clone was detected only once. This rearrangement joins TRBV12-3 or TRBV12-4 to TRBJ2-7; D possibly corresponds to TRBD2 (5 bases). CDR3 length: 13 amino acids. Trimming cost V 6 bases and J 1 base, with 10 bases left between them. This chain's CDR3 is CASRLTGSYEQYF. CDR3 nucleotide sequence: TGTGCCAGCAGGTTGACGGGGTCCTACGAGCAGTACTTC.

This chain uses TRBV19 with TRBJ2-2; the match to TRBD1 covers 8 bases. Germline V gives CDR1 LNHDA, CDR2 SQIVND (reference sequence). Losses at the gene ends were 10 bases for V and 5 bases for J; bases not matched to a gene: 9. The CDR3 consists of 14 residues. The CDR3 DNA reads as TGTGCCACTCTCGACAGGGGACGTACCGGGGAGCTGTTTTTT. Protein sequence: CATLDRGRTGELFF.

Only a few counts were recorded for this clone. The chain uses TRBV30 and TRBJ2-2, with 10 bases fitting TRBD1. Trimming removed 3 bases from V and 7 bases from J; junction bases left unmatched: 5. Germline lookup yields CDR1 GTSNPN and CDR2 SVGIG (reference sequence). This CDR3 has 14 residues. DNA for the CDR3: TGTGCCTGGAGGACAGGGGGCGCGGTCGGGGAGCTGTTTTTT. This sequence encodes CAWRTGGAVGELFF.

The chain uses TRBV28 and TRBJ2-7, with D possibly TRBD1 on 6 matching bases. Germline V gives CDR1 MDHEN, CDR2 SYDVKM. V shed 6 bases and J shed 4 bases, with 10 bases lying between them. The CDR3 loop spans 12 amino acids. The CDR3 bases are TGTGCCAGCAGGAGAGACAGGTACGAGCAGTACTTC. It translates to CASRRDRYEQYF.

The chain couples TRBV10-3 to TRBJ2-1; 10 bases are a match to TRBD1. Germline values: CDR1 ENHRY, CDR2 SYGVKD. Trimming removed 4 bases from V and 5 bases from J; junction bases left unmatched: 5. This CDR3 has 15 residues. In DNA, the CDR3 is TGTGCCATCAGTGGCCGCGGGACAGGGGACAATGAGCAGTTCTTC. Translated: CAISGRGTGDNEQFF.

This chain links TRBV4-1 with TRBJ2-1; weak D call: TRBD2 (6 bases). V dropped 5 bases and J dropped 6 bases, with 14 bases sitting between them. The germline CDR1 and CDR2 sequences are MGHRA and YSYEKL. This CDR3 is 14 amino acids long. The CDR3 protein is CASSEGTFLNEQFF. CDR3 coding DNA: TGCGCCAGCAGCGAAGGGACTTTTCTCAATGAGCAGTTCTTC.

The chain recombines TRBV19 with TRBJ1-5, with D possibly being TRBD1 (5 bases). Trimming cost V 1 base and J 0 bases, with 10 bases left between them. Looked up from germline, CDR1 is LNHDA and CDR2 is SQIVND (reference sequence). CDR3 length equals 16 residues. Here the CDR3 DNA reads TGTGCCAGTAGTATAGGGGGGTTCTCTAGCAATCAGCCCCAGCATTTT. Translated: CASSIGGFSSNQPQHF.

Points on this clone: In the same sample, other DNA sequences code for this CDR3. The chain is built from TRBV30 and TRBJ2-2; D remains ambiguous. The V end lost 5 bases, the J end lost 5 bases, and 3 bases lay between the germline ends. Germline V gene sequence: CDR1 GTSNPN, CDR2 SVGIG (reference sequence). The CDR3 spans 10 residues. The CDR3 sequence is CAWGTGELFF. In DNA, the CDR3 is TGTGCCTGGGGTACCGGGGAGCTGTTTTTT. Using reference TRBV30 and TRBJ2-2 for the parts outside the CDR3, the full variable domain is SQTIHQWPATLVQPVGSPLSLECTVEGTSNPNLYWYRQAAGRGLQLLFYSVGIGQISSEVPQNLSASRPQDRQFILSSKKLLLSDSGFYLCAWGTGELFFGEGSRLTVL.